This record concerns one TCR beta chain sequence. The antigen is unknown. The data stem from a study of response to subunit inactivated influenza vaccine. Overall study results and limits: Few new T cells, the authors suggested, are recruited by each seasonal influenza vaccination.

Germline assignment: CDR1 LGHNA and CDR2 YSLEER. V shed 0 bases and J shed 9 bases, with 15 bases lying between them. This CDR3 is built from 16 residues. TCRdb reanalysed the RT-PCR reads using MiXCR and keeps one entry per CDR3 protein. The table includes approximately 700,000 distinct CDR3 sequences, 15% to 18% detected once. This chain connects TRBV4-3 to TRBJ1-6, with D maybe TRBD1 (5 bases). The input for sequencing was PBMCs from blood, taken 12 days after vaccination. This receptor was obtained from a man aged 50-60 years who received an inactivated influenza vaccine. In DNA, the CDR3 is TGCGCCAGCAGCCAAGATCCCCCAGGGAAGAGTTCACCCCTCCACTTT. Encoded protein: CASSQDPPGKSSPLHF.